This T cell receptor (beta chain) emerged from a study of blood T cell repertoires in COVID-19. The CDR3 sequence is 19 residues long. Per germline, CDR1 LGHDT and CDR2 YNNKEL (reference sequence). The V and J ends lost 2 bases and 0 bases, in that order; junction bases with no gene match: 13. Assay used: immunoSEQ multiplex PCR; TCRdb lists only in-frame clones, some missing. This sample has about 94,000 clones, with around 80% found just once. Source material: peripheral blood. The clonotype was recovered from a human donor in a cohort sampled during active COVID-19. V usage is TRBV3-1 (or the pseudogene TRBV3-2) and J usage is TRBJ1-2; 9 nucleotides align to TRBD1. The CDR3 DNA reads TGTGCCAGCAGCCAATCCGGGACAGGGAAACCGAAGCCTAACTATGGCTACACCTTC. Its translation is CASSQSGTGKPKPNYGYTF.